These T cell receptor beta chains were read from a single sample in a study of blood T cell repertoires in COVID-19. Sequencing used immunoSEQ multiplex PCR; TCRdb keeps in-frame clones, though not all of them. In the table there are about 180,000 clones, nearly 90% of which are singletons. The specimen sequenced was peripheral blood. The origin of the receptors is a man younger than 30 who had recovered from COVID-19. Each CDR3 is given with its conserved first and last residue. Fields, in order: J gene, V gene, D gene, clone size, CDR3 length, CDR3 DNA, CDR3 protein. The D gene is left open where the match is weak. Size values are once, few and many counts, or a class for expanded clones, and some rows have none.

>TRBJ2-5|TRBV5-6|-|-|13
TGTGCCAGCAGCTTAGTAAGCTGGGAGACCCAGTACTTC
CASSLVSWETQYF
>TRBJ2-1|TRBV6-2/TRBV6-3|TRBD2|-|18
TGTGCCAGCAGCCTGGGACTAGCGGGAGTAGCAGGATCTCGTGAGCAGTTCTTC
CASSLGLAGVAGSREQFF
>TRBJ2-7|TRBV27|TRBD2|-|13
TGTGCCAGCAGTTTCCTAGCGGGAGGTGAGCAGTACTTC
CASSFLAGGEQYF
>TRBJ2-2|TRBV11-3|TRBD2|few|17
TGTGCCAGCAGCGATGGGAGACTAGCGGGAGCTAGCGGGGAGCTGTTTTTT
CASSDGRLAGASGELFF
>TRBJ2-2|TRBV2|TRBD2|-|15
TGTGCCAGCAGCTCCGGGACTAGCGTGAACGGGGAGCTGTTTTTT
CASSSGTSVNGELFF
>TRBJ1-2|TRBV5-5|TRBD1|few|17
TGTGCCAGCGCAAAGGGACAGGGGGCTCTCCTTGGGTATGGCTACACCTTC
CASAKGQGALLGYGYTF
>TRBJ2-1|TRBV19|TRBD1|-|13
TGTGCCAGTAGTACAACAGGGGGGAGTGAGCAGTTCTTC
CASSTTGGSEQFF
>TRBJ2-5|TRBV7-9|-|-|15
TGTGCCAGCAGCAGATTCATGGTAGCGGAAGAGACCCAGTACTTC
CASSRFMVAEETQYF
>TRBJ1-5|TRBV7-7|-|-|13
TGTGCTAGCAGCCCTGGAGTGAATCAGCCCCAGCATTTT
CASSPGVNQPQHF
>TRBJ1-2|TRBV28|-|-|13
TGTGCCAGCAGTTTACCAGCTAACTATGGCTACACCTTC
CASSLPANYGYTF